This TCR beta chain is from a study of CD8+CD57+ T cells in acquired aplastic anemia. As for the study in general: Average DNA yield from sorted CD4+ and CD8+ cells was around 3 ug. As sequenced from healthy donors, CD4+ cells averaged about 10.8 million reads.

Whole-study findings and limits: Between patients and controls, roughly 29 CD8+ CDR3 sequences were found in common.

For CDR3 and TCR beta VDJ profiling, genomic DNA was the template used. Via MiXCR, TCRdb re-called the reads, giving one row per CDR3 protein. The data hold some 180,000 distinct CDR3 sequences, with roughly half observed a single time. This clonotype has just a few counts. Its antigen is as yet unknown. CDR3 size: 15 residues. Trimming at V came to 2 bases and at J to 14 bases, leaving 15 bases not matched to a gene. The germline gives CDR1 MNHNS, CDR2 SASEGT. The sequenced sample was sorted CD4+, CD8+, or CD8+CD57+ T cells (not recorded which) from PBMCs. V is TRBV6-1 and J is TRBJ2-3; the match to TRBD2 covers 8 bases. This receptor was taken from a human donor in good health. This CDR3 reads CASSEIPASGRTGYF. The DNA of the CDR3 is TGTGCCAGCAGTGAAATACCGGCTAGCGGGCGTACAGGGTATTTT.